Detailed here is one T cell receptor (beta chain). Its antigen is undetermined. In the PCR, 60 Vbeta and 13 Jbeta primers were used. Repertoires were generated with immunoSEQ multiplex PCR, while TCRdb's copy carries only in-frame clones and drops some. The data contain 210,000 or so clones, around 86% of them singletons. The CDR3 is made up of 15 amino acids. The germline V gene has CDR1 KGHSH and CDR2 LQKENI. The germline V and J ends were trimmed by 3 bases and 3 bases, with 14 bases remaining between them. The record originates from a study of cytomegalovirus exposure and HLA in healthy donors. Study information: Samples from HLA-typed donors yielded approximately 80 million unique TCRs in an early data release. Of some 400 genotyped donors, 81% grouped in the Caucasian-associated ancestry cluster. Notes on the study in general: Presence/absence analyses rested on an assumption that sequencing depth was roughly uniform across donors.

Source material: PBMCs. The J gene is TRBJ1-2, the V gene TRBV18; the D gene is possibly TRBD1 (5 bases). The TCR was taken from a woman aged 45-65 years in good health and CMV-seropositive. The CDR3 reads CASSPVGQGHYGYTF. The CDR3 bases are TGTGCCAGCTCACCCGTCGGGCAGGGCCACTATGGCTACACCTTC.